The clone carrying this T cell receptor (beta chain) was seen many times. This CDR3 spans 14 amino acids. Germline trimming cut 5 bases from V and 6 bases from J; bases unmatched to any gene: 10. Per germline, CDR1 MNHNS and CDR2 SASEGT. This sample was taken from a study of T cell repertoires in cytomegalovirus infection. TCRdb redid the calling of the reads with MiXCR, one entry per CDR3 protein. The table has about 140,000 distinct CDR3 sequences, about 6.5% seen once. This chain joins TRBV6-1 and TRBJ2-7; 7 bases align to TRBD1. The receptor comes from a human donor in good health (CMV status not recorded). Some clones in this sample may be carry-over from other donors' samples. Material for sequencing was PBMCs. CDR3 DNA: TGTGCCAGCAGTACGCACAGGGGTACTTCCGAGCAGTACTTC. Protein product: CASSTHRGTSEQYF.